The clone carrying this TCR beta chain was counted many times. TCRdb re-derived calls from the 5' RACE reads in MiXCR, one entry per CDR3 protein. This table holds about 42,000 distinct CDR3 sequences, approximately 7.1% found once. The data originate from a study of early T cells in non-severe SARS-CoV-2 infection. Looked up from germline, CDR1 is SGDLS and CDR2 is YYNGEE. The CDR3 extends over 14 amino acids. Trimming took 4 bases from V and 4 from J; bases not matched to a gene: 6. This TCR was sampled from an adult who was a healthcare worker with PCR-confirmed SARS-CoV-2 infection or an uninfected control (not recorded which). The chain uses TRBV9 and TRBJ1-1; 8 positions match TRBD1. Sequenced material: whole blood. CDR3 DNA sequence: TGTGCCAGCAGCATAACAGGGGGAGGCACTGAAGCTTTCTTT. Encoded protein: CASSITGGGTEAFF.